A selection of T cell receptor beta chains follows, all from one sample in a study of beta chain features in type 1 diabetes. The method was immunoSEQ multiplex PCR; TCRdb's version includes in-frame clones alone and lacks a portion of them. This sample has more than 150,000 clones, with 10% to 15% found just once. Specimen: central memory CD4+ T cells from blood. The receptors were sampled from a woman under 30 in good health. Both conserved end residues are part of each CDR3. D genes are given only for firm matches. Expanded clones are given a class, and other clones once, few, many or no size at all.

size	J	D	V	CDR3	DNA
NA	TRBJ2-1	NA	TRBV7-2	CASSSSRDEQFF	TGTGCCAGCAGCTCCAGCAGGGATGAGCAGTTCTTC
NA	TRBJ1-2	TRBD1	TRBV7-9	CASTSGQGVVGYTF	TGTGCCAGCACCTCTGGACAGGGGGTGGTTGGCTACACCTTC
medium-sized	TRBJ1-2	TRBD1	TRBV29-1	CSVGFGQAPRGDTF	TGCAGCGTTGGTTTTGGACAGGCCCCCCGGGGAGACACCTTC
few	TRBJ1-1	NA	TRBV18	CASSLETGWGLNTEAFF	TGTGCCAGCTCTCTCGAGACGGGGTGGGGATTGAACACTGAAGCTTTCTTT
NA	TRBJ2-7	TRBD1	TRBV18	CASSPVKGQGDEQYF	TGTGCCAGCTCACCAGTCAAGGGACAGGGCGACGAGCAGTACTTC
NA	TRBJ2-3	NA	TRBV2	CASSEKRATDTQYF	TGTGCCAGCAGCGAGAAGCGGGCCACAGATACGCAGTATTTT
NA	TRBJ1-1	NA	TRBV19	CATSEQGLNTEAFF	TGTGCCACCTCCGAACAGGGTTTGAACACTGAAGCTTTCTTT
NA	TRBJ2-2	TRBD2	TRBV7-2	CASSLAGGSNTGELFF	TGTGCCAGCAGCTTAGCGGGGGGGTCGAACACCGGGGAGCTGTTTTTT
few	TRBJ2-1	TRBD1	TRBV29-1	CSVADPLTGGSYNEQFF	TGCAGCGTTGCTGACCCTTTGACAGGGGGCTCCTACAATGAGCAGTTCTTC
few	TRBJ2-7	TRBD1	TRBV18	CASSPLGQGSEQYF	TGTGCCAGCTCACCATTGGGACAGGGATCCGAGCAGTACTTC
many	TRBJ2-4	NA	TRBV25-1	CASSERGTEVRKNIQYF	TGTGCCAGCAGTGAAAGGGGGACGGAGGTGAGAAAAAACATTCAGTACTTC
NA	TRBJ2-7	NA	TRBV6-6	CASSYSTRGAPYEQYF	TGTGCCAGCAGTTACTCTACTCGGGGGGCGCCCTACGAGCAGTACTTC
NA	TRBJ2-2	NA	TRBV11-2	CASRMNRGYTGELFF	TGTGCCAGCCGGATGAACCGGGGATACACCGGGGAGCTGTTTTTT
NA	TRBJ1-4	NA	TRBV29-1	CSVSSGGKKLFF	TGCAGCGTGTCCTCGGGCGGGAAAAAACTGTTTTTT
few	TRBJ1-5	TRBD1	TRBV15	CATSSTTGTGGRQPQHF	TGTGCCACCAGCAGTACTACCGGGACAGGGGGCCGGCAGCCCCAGCATTTT